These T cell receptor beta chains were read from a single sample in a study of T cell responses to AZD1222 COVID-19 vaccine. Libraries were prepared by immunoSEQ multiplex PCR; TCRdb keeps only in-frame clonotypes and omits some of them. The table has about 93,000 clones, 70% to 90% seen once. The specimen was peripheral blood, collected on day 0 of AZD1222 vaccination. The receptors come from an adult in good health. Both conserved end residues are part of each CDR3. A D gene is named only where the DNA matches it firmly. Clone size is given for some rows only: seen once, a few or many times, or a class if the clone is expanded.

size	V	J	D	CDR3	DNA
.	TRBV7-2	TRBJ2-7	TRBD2	CASTASGKGEQYF	TGTGCCAGCACCGCTAGCGGGAAGGGCGAGCAGTACTTC
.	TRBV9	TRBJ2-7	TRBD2	CASSAGGQVREQYF	TGTGCCAGCAGCGCGGGGGGGCAAGTGCGAGAGCAGTACTTC
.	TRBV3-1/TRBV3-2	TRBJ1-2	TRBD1	CASSLTGFSPAYGYTF	TGTGCCAGCAGCCTGACAGGGTTCTCCCCTGCCTATGGCTACACCTTC
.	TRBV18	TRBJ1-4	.	CASSPRGPTTNEKLFF	TGTGCCAGCTCCCCGCGAGGGCCCACAACTAATGAAAAACTGTTTTTT
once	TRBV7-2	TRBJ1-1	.	CASSDQSRVEAFF	TGTGCCAGCAGCGACCAGTCGAGGGTTGAAGCTTTCTTT
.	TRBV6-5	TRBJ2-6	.	CASRGSSGANVLTF	TGTGCCAGCAGGGGTTCCTCTGGGGCCAACGTCCTGACTTTC
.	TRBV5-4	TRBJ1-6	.	CASSVSKVSYNSPLHF	TGTGCCAGCAGCGTTAGTAAGGTCTCCTATAATTCACCCCTCCACTTT
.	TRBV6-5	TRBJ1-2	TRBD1	CASYERGTALYGYTF	TGTGCCAGCTATGAGCGGGGGACAGCCCTCTATGGCTACACCTTC
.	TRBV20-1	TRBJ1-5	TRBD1	CSASSGQGYSNQPQHF	TGCAGTGCTAGTTCGGGACAGGGGTATAGCAATCAGCCCCAGCATTTT
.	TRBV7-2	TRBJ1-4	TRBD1	CATARRGREKLFF	TGTGCCACCGCCCGCAGGGGGCGAGAAAAACTGTTTTTT
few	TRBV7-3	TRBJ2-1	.	CASSEDSQMWGYNEQFF	TGTGCCAGCAGCGAGGACAGCCAAATGTGGGGATACAATGAGCAGTTCTTC
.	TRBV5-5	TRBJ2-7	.	CASSFTGTPAYEQYF	TGTGCCAGCAGCTTTACCGGGACACCCGCCTACGAGCAGTACTTC
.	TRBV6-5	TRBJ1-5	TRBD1	CATRQGGNQPQHF	TGTGCCACGAGACAGGGGGGGAATCAGCCCCAGCATTTT
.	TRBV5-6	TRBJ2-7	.	CASSLASTAYEQYF	TGTGCCAGCAGCTTGGCCTCGACAGCCTACGAGCAGTACTTC
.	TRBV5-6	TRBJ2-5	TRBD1	CASSLVASGGGLSQYF	TGTGCCAGCAGCTTGGTGGCGTCAGGGGGCGGCCTTTCCCAGTACTTC
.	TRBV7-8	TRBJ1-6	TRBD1	CASSLDRGSPLHF	TGTGCCAGCAGCTTAGACAGGGGATCACCCCTCCACTTT
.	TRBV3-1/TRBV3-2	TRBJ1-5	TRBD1	CASSQNRGNQPQHF	TGTGCCAGCAGCCAAAACAGGGGAAATCAGCCCCAGCATTTT
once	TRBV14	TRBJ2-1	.	CATSDLQYDNEQFF	TGTGCCACCTCGGACTTGCAATACGACAATGAGCAGTTCTTC
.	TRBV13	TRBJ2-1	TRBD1	CASSLRTGWGGEQFF	TGTGCCAGCAGCCTAAGGACAGGGTGGGGTGGTGAGCAGTTCTTC
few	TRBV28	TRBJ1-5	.	CASSSRGVGNQPQHF	TGTGCCAGCAGTTCCCGTGGGGTTGGTAATCAGCCCCAGCATTTT